The clone carrying this T cell receptor beta chain is classed as medium-sized (0.01 to 0.1%). The antigen is not known. This table comes from immunoSEQ multiplex PCR, and its TCRdb copy is limited to in-frame clones, with some not included. The data hold thousands of clones, with approximately 79% observed a single time. The data stem from a study of chemoradiotherapy in HPV16-positive cancers. Findings of the study overall: Candidate HPV-specific clones and E7-related TCR motifs grew in tumor during treatment.

Over chemoradiotherapy, repertoires were sampled more than once. V gave up 2 bases and J gave up 3 bases, with 4 bases separating them. CDR1 is DFQATT and CDR2 is SNEGSKA in the germline V gene (reference sequence). The CDR3 contains 11 residues. The J gene is TRBJ1-2, the V gene TRBV20-1; D is unresolved. This specimen consisted of tumor tissue, obtained from a patient who underwent chemoradiotherapy. This clonotype originated in a human donor with HPV-associated anogenital cancer. The CDR3 DNA is TGCAGTGCTAGACGGGACTATGGCTACACCTTC. It is translated as CSARRDYGYTF.